The 28 T cell receptor beta chains given below trace back to one sample, sequenced in a study of shared clonotypes between healthy human individuals (dated by TCRdb to the early 2020s). Library preparation was by the immunoSEQ multiplex PCR assay. In TCRdb, the immuneACCESS table is reduced to in-frame sequences with V and J assigned. These tables do not hold every clone; where another copy was compared, an unresolved V gene accounts for under half, and the others remain unexplained. The sample has around 330,000 clones on record, over 65% of them singletons. The ten biggest clones cover 9% to 12% of the sample. Sequencing used memory CD4+ T cells sorted from blood. The cell subset or site label corresponds to: CD45RA-negative fraction. Every receptor here comes from a man aged 30-40 years in good health.

Concerning this clone itself: The sample has other DNA sequences that encode this CDR3 too. The rearrangement joins TRBV7-9 to TRBJ1-1; no firm D call. V shed 3 bases and J shed 3 bases, with 8 bases lying between them. The germline V gene has CDR1 SEHNR and CDR2 FQNEAQ (reference sequence). The CDR3 runs to 13 residues. As DNA, the CDR3 is TGTGCCAGCAGCTTTGGTAGGGACACTGAAGCTTTCTTT. Protein: CASSFGRDTEAFF.

The CDR3 region is CASSVVDRTGTQYF. The DNA of the CDR3 is TGTGCCAGCAGCGTAGTGGACCGCACAGGGACGCAGTATTTT. The chain recombines TRBV9 with TRBJ2-3; weak D call: TRBD1 (6 bases). Between the trimmed V and J ends, which lost 0 bases and 9 bases, there was a span of 14 bases. This CDR3 comprises 14 residues. Germline CDR1 reads SGDLS; CDR2 reads YYNGEE.

This clone was counted at least ten times. DNA for the CDR3: TGCGCCAGCAGCCGCCCGGGACAGGGCTACGAGCAGTACTTC. It specifies CASSRPGQGYEQYF. The chain joins TRBV5-1 to TRBJ2-7, with 9 bases matching TRBD1. Trimming at V came to 4 bases and at J to 3 bases, leaving 5 bases not matched to a gene. The germline CDR1 and CDR2 sequences are SGHRS and YFSETQ. CDR3 size: 14 residues.

The chain combines TRBV11-1 with TRBJ2-5, with D possibly matching TRBD2 (6 bases). V gave up 5 bases and J gave up 4 bases, with 14 bases separating them. The CDR3 runs to 14 residues. In germline, CDR1 is SGHAT, CDR2 FQDESV (reference sequence). The CDR3 sequence: CASSERRGTETQYF. The CDR3 bases are TGTGCCAGCAGCGAACGGCGGGGCACAGAGACCCAGTACTTC.

The genes are TRBV7-8 and TRBJ2-5, with TRBD1 matching over 8 bases. J lost 0 bases, V lost 5 bases, and 11 bases had no gene match. Germline CDR1 reads SGHVS; CDR2 reads FQNEAQ. This CDR3 is 17 amino acids long. The CDR3 DNA reads as TGTGCCAGCAGCCCACCGAGAGGGACAGGTGACCAAGAGACCCAGTACTTC. Its protein product is CASSPPRGTGDQETQYF. Full variable domain (missing parts from reference TRBV7-8 and TRBJ2-5): GAGVSQSPRYKVAKRGQDVALRCDPISGHVSLFWYQQALGQGPEFLTYFQNEAQLDKSGLPSDRFFAERPEGSVSTLKIQRTQQEDSAVYLCASSPPRGTGDQETQYFGPGTRLLVL.

This clone was recorded only once. The CDR3 DNA sequence: TGTGCCATCAGTGACTTGGTGGGGAGTCGCACCTACAATGAGCAGTTCTTC. It encodes CAISDLVGSRTYNEQFF. This chain uses TRBV10-3 with TRBJ2-1; D perhaps matches TRBD2 (5 bases). CDR3 size: 17 residues. The V gene lost 3 bases and the J gene lost 2 bases, with 17 bases spanning the gap. Germline assignment: CDR1 ENHRY and CDR2 SYGVKD.

To note about this clone: A read error may be the cause here, since a much bigger clone is one base away. Other DNA sequences within the sample encode an identical CDR3. This rearrangement joins TRBV11-2 to TRBJ2-7; a weak D match, TRBD2 (6 bases). This CDR3 is built from 12 residues. Germline values: CDR1 SGHAT, CDR2 FQNNGV. Between the trimmed V and J ends, which lost 3 bases and 3 bases, there was a span of 6 bases. The CDR3 nucleotides are TGTGCCAGCAGCTTCGGGGGCTACGAGCAGTACTTC. Translation: CASSFGGYEQYF.

The V call is TRBV28, the J call TRBJ2-1, with D unresolved. The germline V and J ends were trimmed by 2 bases and 5 bases, with 1 base remaining between them. The CDR3 consists of 11 residues. Looked up from germline, CDR1 is MDHEN and CDR2 is SYDVKM. The CDR3 DNA is TGTGCCAGCAGTTTAAACAATGAGCAGTTCTTC. Its protein product is CASSLNNEQFF.

This clone was detected once. This chain links TRBV19 with TRBJ1-1; no definite D call. V lost 3 bases and J 2 bases, leaving 7 bases between the germline ends. This CDR3 comprises 13 residues. Per the germline V gene, CDR1 is LNHDA and CDR2 is SQIVND (reference sequence). DNA for the CDR3: TGTGCCAGTAGTATCGGGCATAACACTGAAGCTTTCTTT. It yields the protein CASSIGHNTEAFF.

The chain couples TRBV5-1 to TRBJ2-3; TRBD2 aligns across 12 bases. Per the germline V gene, CDR1 is SGHRS and CDR2 is YFSETQ. J gave up 5 bases and V 4 bases, and 11 bases lay outside the gene matches. The CDR3 has 17 residues. The CDR3 DNA reads as TGCGCCAGCAGCCCACTAGCGGGAGGCCTACGAGAAGATACGCAGTATTTT. It translates to CASSPLAGGLREDTQYF.

The chain employs TRBV25-1 and TRBJ2-5; 9 bases map to TRBD1. The germline gives CDR1 MGHDK, CDR2 SYGVNS. The V and J ends lost 4 bases and 5 bases, in that order; junction bases with no gene match: 5. This CDR3 region has 14 residues. The chain's CDR3 is CASSAGTGFETQYF. The DNA of the CDR3 is TGTGCCAGCAGTGCCGGGACAGGGTTCGAGACCCAGTACTTC.

This chain connects TRBV6-5 to TRBJ2-7; D unclear. CDR1 and CDR2 from the germline V gene are MNHEY and SVGAGI. Deletions cut 2 bases from V and 4 bases from J, with 9 bases between. The CDR3 spans 13 residues. The CDR3 loop is CASSYPGPYEQYF. The CDR3 DNA is TGTGCCAGCAGTTACCCCGGACCATACGAGCAGTACTTC.

This sequence joins TRBV7-2 and TRBJ1-6, with 8 bases aligning to TRBD1. The CDR3 is 17 residues long. In germline, CDR1 is SGHTA, CDR2 FQGNSA. The trim removed 5 bases at V and 6 bases at J, leaving 12 bases unmatched. CDR3 sequence reads: CASSPQTQGALNSPLHF. CDR3 nucleotides: TGTGCCAGCAGCCCTCAGACCCAGGGGGCTCTTAATTCACCCCTCCACTTT. Filled out from reference TRBV7-2 and TRBJ1-6, the complete variable domain reads GAGVSQSPSNKVTEKGKDVELRCDPISGHTALYWYRQSLGQGLEFLIYFQGNSAPDKSGLPSDRFSAERTGGSVSTLTIQRTQQEDSAVYLCASSPQTQGALNSPLHFGNGTRLTVT.

In its sample, this clone was seen once. The V and J genes are TRBV11-3 and TRBJ2-3; 8 positions match TRBD2. The CDR3 is 17 residues long. Germline V CDR1 and CDR2: SGHNT, YENEEA. The junction had 9 bases not matched to a gene; V was cut back by 0 bases and J by 4 bases. The CDR3 nucleotides are TGTGCCAGCAGCTTAGACGGCCCCGGGGGGGGCGCAGATACGCAGTATTTT. Its translation: CASSLDGPGGGADTQYF.

The chain combines TRBV6-1 with TRBJ2-7; 10 positions match TRBD1. The length of the CDR3 is 15 residues. Germline V CDR1 and CDR2: MNHNS, SASEGT. The V and J ends lost 2 bases and 7 bases, in that order; junction bases with no gene match: 8. The CDR3 loop reads CASSERDRGLWEQYF. In DNA, the CDR3 is TGTGCCAGCAGTGAACGGGACAGGGGTCTCTGGGAGCAGTACTTC.

The chain links TRBV5-5 to TRBJ2-7; 12 bases align to TRBD1. Looked up from germline, CDR1 is SGHKS and CDR2 is YYEKEE (reference sequence). This CDR3 spans 17 amino acids. Trimming cost V 0 bases and J 5 bases; bases outside gene matches: 9. The DNA for the CDR3 is TGTGCCAGCAGCTTGGCAGGAGGCGGGACAGGGGGCCACGAGCAGTACTTC. Its protein is CASSLAGGGTGGHEQYF.

CDR3 residues: CASSPKAVFSGANVLTF. The CDR3 DNA is TGTGCCAGCTCACCTAAGGCCGTGTTCTCTGGGGCCAACGTCCTGACTTTC. The chain is built from TRBV18 and TRBJ2-6; D call uncertain. Germline lookup yields CDR1 KGHSH and CDR2 LQKENI. This CDR3 contains 17 residues. The V and J ends lost 3 bases and 0 bases respectively, with 12 bases between them. Using reference TRBV18 and TRBJ2-6 for the parts outside the CDR3, the full variable domain is NAGVMQNPRHLVRRRGQEARLRCSPMKGHSHVYWYRQLPEEGLKFMVYLQKENIIDESGMPKERFSAEFPKEGPSILRIQQVVRGDSAAYFCASSPKAVFSGANVLTFGAGSRLTVL.

CDR3 coding DNA: TGTGCCAGCAGTTCGGACCCGGGACTTGAGCAGTTCTTC. Protein sequence: CASSSDPGLEQFF. V usage is TRBV27 and J usage is TRBJ2-1; D might be TRBD2 (6 bases). Germline V gene data show CDR1 as MNHEY and CDR2 as SMNVEV (reference sequence). Trimming left V 4 bases short and J 9 bases short, with 13 bases between. This CDR3 region has 13 residues.

This clone was picked up one time. This rearrangement joins TRBV27 to TRBJ2-7; D is ambiguous. Trimming took off 4 bases at V and 0 bases at J, with 7 bases between the two ends. Germline V gene sequence: CDR1 MNHEY, CDR2 SMNVEV (reference sequence). The CDR3 loop spans 13 amino acids. The CDR3 DNA reads as TGTGCCAGCAGTTCTACCGACTCCTACGAGCAGTACTTC. Translation: CASSSTDSYEQYF.

The J gene is TRBJ1-1, the V gene TRBV7-2; 10 bases match TRBD1. J was trimmed by 5 bases and V by 0 bases; bases with no gene match: 6. CDR1 and CDR2 from the germline V gene are SGHTA and FQGNSA. The length of the CDR3 is 16 residues. CDR3 amino acids: CASSLAGTGVGTEAFF. The DNA for the CDR3 is TGTGCCAGCAGCTTAGCAGGGACAGGGGTCGGGACTGAAGCTTTCTTT.

The chain has TRBV5-1 and TRBJ2-7; 10 bases map to TRBD2. Germline values: CDR1 SGHRS, CDR2 YFSETQ. CDR3 length: 15 amino acids. The trim removed 2 bases at V and 5 bases at J, leaving 7 bases unmatched. In DNA, the CDR3 is TGCGCCAGCAGCTTATCTAGCGGGAGTCTCCACGAGCAGTACTTC. This translates into CASSLSSGSLHEQYF.

V and J are TRBV6-6 and TRBJ2-1; 11 positions match TRBD2. Germline assignment: CDR1 MNHNY and CDR2 SVGAGI (reference sequence). This CDR3 has 15 residues. After removal of 4 bases from V and 7 bases from J, the junction contained 6 bases not matched to a gene. DNA of the CDR3: TGTGCCAGCAGTTTGGGGACTAGCGGTGGTAATGAGCAGTTCTTC. As protein: CASSLGTSGGNEQFF.

The V gene is TRBV7-2, the J gene TRBJ2-7; tentatively, D is TRBD2 (5 bases). The germline V gene encodes CDR1 SGHTA and CDR2 FQGNSA. This CDR3 contains 16 residues. V was trimmed by 2 bases and J by 9 bases, leaving 23 bases between them. The CDR3 region is CASSLFFSGLHTAQYF. Written as DNA, the CDR3 is TGTGCCAGCAGCTTATTCTTCAGCGGACTGCATACGGCGCAGTACTTC.

The chain employs TRBV19 and TRBJ2-6; weak D call: TRBD2 (5 bases). The CDR3 contains 15 residues. Germline V CDR1 and CDR2: LNHDA, SQIVND (reference sequence). Trimming pared 3 bases from V and 2 bases from J, leaving 8 bases between. The CDR3: CASSMKAAGANVLTF. The CDR3, as DNA: TGTGCCAGTAGTATGAAAGCGGCTGGGGCCAACGTCCTGACTTTC.

The J gene is TRBJ2-7, the V gene TRBV6-5; either TRBD1 or TRBD2 may supply D (5 bases each). CDR1 MNHEY and CDR2 SVGAGI come from the germline V gene. Trimming took 4 bases from V and 5 from J, leaving 18 bases between them. The CDR3 extends over 15 amino acids. CDR3 nucleotide sequence: TGTGCCAGCAGTTTCGACAGCGAACTGGGGGACGAGCAGTACTTC. Amino acids: CASSFDSELGDEQYF.

The chain couples TRBV2 to TRBJ1-4; no clear D gene. The CDR3 covers 14 residues. In germline, CDR1 is SNHLY, CDR2 FYNNEI. Trimming took off 6 bases at V and 4 bases at J, with 12 bases between the two ends. The DNA of the CDR3 is TGTGCCAGCAGAAAACACGAAAATAATGAAAAACTGTTTTTT. Its protein is CASRKHENNEKLFF.

This clone was found many times. V and J are TRBV28 and TRBJ1-2; a possible D gene is TRBD1 (5 bases). The CDR3 is 15 residues long. The germline V gene has CDR1 MDHEN and CDR2 SYDVKM. V shed 10 bases and J shed 3 bases, with 21 bases lying between them. The CDR3 region has the DNA TGTGCCACGAAACCAGGGAGGGGTCGGTACTATGGCTACACCTTC. It translates to CATKPGRGRYYGYTF.

CDR3 coding DNA: TGCAGTGCTAAAACAGACTCTCAGCAGTACTTC. Protein: CSAKTDSQQYF. This chain uses TRBV20-1 with TRBJ2-7, with D unclear. The germline CDR1 and CDR2 sequences are DFQATT and SNEGSKA (reference sequence). V dropped 4 bases and J dropped 8 bases, with 12 bases sitting between them. This CDR3 comprises 11 residues.